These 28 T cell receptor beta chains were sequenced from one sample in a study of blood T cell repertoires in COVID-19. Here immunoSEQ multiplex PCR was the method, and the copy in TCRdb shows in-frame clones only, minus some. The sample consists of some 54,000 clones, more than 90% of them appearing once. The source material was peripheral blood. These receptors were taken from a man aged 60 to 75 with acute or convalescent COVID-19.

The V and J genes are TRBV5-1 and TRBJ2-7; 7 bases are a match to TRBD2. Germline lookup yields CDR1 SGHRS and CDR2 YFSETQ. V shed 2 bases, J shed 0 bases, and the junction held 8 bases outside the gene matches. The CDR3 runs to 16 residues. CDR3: CASSFSSGRSSYEQYF. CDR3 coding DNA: TGCGCCAGCAGCTTTTCTAGCGGAAGGAGCTCCTACGAGCAGTACTTC.

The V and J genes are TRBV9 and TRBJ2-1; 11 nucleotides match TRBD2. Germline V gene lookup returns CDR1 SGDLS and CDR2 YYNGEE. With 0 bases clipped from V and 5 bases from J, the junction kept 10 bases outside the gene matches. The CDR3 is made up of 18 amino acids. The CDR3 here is CASSVEASGRPPHNEQFF. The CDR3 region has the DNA TGTGCCAGCAGCGTAGAAGCTAGCGGGAGGCCACCACACAATGAGCAGTTCTTC.

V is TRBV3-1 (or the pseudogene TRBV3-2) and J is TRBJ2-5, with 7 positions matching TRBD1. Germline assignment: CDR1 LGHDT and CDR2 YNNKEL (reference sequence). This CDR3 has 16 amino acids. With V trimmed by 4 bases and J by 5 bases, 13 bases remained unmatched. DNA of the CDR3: TGTGCCAGCAGCCCGGAAGGACGAGGGGGCCGTGAGACCCAGTACTTC. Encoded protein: CASSPEGRGGRETQYF.

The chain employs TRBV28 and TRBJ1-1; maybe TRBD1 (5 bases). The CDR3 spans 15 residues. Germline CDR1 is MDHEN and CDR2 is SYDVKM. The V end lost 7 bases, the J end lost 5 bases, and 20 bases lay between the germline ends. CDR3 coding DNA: TGTGCCAGCACCTTCCGCGGAGGGGCAGGAACTGAAGCTTTCTTT. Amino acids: CASTFRGGAGTEAFF.

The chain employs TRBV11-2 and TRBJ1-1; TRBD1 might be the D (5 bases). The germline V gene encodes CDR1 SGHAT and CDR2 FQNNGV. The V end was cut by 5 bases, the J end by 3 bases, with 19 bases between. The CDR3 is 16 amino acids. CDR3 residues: CASSLTSGGVDTEAFF. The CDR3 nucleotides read TGTGCCAGCAGCCTTACCTCGGGGGGTGTGGACACTGAAGCTTTCTTT.

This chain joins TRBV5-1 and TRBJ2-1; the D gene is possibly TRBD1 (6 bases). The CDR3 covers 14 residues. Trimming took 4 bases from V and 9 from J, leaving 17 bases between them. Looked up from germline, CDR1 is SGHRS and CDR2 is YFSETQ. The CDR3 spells CASSTTQGLGEQFF. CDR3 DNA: TGCGCCAGCAGCACAACACAGGGATTGGGTGAGCAGTTCTTC. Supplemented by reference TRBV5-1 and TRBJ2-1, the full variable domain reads KAGVTQTPRYLIKTRGQQVTLSCSPISGHRSVSWYQQTPGQGLQFLFEYFSETQRNKGNFPGRFSGRQFSNSRSEMNVSTLELGDSALYLCASSTTQGLGEQFFGPGTRLTVL.

CDR3 in DNA: TGTGCCAGCAGTCAGAGAGGGAGTAACGGGGAGCTGTTTTTT. Translated, it gives CASSQRGSNGELFF. The genes are TRBV27 and TRBJ2-2; weak D call: TRBD2 (5 bases). The germline V and J ends were trimmed by 5 bases and 7 bases, with 14 bases remaining between them. The CDR3 loop spans 14 amino acids. Germline V gene data show CDR1 as MNHEY and CDR2 as SMNVEV (reference sequence).

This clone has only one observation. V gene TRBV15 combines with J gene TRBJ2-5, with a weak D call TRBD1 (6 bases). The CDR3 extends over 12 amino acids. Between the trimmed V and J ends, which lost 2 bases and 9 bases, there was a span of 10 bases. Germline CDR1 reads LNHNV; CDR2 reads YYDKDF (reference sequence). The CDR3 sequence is CATSRPDRPQYF. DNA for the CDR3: TGTGCCACCAGCAGACCTGACAGGCCCCAGTACTTC.

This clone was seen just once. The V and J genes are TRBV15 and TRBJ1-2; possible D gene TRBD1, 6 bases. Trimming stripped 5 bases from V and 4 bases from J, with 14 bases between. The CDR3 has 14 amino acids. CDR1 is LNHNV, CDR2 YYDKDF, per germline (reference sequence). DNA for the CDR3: TGTGCCACCAGCGGTATACAGGGAACCTATGGCTACACCTTC. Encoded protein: CATSGIQGTYGYTF.

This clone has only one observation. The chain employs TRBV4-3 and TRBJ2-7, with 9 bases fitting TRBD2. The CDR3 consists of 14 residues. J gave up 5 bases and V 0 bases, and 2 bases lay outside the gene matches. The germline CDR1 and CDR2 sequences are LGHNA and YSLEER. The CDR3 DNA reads TGCGCCAGCAGCCAAGACTTAGCGGGAGACGAGCAGTACTTC. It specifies CASSQDLAGDEQYF.

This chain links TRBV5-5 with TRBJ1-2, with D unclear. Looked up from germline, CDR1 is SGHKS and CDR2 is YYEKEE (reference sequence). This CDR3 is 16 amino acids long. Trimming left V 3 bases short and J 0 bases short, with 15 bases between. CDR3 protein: CASSSNAGYSNYGYTF. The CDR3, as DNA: TGTGCCAGCAGCTCGAACGCGGGATATTCTAACTATGGCTACACCTTC. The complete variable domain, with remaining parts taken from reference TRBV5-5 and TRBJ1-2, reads DAGVTQSPTHLIKTRGQQVTLRCSPISGHKSVSWYQQVLGQGPQFIFQYYEKEERGRGNFPDRFSARQFPNYSSELNVNALLLGDSALYLCASSSNAGYSNYGYTFGSGTRLTVV.

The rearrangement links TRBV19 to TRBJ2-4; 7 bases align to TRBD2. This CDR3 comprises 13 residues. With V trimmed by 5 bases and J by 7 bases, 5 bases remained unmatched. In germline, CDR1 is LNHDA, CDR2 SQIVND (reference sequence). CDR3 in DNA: TGTGCCAGTAGTGAGCGGGAAGATAACATTCAGTACTTC. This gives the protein CASSEREDNIQYF.

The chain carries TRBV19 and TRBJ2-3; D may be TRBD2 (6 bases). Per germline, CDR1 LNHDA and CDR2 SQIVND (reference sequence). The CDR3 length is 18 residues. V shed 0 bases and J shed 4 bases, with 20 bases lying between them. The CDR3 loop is CASSIDLFGTPAADTQYF. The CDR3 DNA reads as TGTGCCAGTAGTATAGATCTATTCGGGACTCCGGCCGCAGATACGCAGTATTTT.

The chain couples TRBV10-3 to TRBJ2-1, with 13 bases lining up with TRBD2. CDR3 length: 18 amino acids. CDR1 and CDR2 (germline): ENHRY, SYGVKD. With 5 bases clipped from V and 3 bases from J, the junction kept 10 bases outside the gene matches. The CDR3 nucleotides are TGTGCCATCAGTTCTGGGACTAGCGGGGCCCCGGGCTACAATGAGCAGTTCTTC. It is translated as CAISSGTSGAPGYNEQFF.

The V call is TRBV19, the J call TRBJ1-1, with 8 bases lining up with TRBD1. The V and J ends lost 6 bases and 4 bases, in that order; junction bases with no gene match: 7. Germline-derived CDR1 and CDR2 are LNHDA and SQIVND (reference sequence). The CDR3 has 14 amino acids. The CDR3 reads CASRVPTGVTEAFF. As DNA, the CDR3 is TGTGCCAGTAGAGTCCCGACAGGGGTCACTGAAGCTTTCTTT.

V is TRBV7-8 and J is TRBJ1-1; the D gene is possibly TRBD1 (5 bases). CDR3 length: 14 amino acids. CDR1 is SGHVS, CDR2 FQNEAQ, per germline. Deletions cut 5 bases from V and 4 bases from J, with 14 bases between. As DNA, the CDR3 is TGTGCCAGCAGCGGGGGGAGGGGTATCACTGAAGCTTTCTTT. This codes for CASSGGRGITEAFF. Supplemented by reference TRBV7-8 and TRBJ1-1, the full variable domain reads GAGVSQSPRYKVAKRGQDVALRCDPISGHVSLFWYQQALGQGPEFLTYFQNEAQLDKSGLPSDRFFAERPEGSVSTLKIQRTQQEDSAVYLCASSGGRGITEAFFGQGTRLTVV.

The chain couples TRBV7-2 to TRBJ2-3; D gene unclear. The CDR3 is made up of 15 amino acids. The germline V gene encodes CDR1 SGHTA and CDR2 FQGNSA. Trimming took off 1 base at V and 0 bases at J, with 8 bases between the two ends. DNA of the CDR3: TGTGCCAGCAGCTTAGGGTCCGGGAGCACAGATACGCAGTATTTT. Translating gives CASSLGSGSTDTQYF.

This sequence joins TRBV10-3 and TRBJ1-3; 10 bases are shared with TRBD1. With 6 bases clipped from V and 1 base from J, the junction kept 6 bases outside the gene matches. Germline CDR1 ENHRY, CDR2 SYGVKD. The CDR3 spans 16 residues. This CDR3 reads CAISDTDRGSGNTIYF. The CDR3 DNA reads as TGTGCCATCAGCGACACGGACAGGGGGTCTGGAAACACCATATATTTT.

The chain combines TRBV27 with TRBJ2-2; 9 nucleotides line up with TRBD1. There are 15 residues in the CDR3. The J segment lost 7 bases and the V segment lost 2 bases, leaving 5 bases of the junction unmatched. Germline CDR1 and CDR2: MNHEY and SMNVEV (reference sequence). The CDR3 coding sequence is TGTGCCAGCAGTTTACGGACAGGGGTCGGCGGGGAGCTGTTTTTT. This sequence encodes CASSLRTGVGGELFF.

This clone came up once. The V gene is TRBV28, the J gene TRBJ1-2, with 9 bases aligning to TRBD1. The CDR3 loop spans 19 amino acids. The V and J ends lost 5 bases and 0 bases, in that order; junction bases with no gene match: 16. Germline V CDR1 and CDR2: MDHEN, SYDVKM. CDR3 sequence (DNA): TGTGCCAGCAGTCCCGCCGGGACAGGGACACCGTTAGCTAACTATGGCTACACCTTC. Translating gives CASSPAGTGTPLANYGYTF.

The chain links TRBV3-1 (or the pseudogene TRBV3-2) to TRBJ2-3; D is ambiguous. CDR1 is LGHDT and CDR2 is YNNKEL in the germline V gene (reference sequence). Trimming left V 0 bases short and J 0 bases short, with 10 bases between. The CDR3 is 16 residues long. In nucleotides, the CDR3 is TGTGCCAGCAGCCAAGACAGAGACTCTAGCACAGATACGCAGTATTTT. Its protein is CASSQDRDSSTDTQYF.

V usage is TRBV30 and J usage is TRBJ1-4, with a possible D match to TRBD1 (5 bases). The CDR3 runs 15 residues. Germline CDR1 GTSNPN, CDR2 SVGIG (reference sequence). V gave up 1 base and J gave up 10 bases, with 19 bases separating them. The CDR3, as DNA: TGTGCCTGGAGTGCCGAGAGGACACCGGTGGGAAAACTGTTTTTT. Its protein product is CAWSAERTPVGKLFF.

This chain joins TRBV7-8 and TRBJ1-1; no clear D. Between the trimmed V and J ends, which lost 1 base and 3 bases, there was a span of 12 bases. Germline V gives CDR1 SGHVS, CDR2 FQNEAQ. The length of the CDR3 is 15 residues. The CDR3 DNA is TGTGCCAGCAGCTTAGACCTTGTGCGGGACACTGAAGCTTTCTTT. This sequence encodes CASSLDLVRDTEAFF.

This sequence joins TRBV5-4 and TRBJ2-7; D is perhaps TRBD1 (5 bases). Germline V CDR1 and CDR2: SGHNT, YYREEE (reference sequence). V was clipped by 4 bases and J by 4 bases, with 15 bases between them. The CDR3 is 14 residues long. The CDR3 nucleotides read TGTGCCAGCAGCCACGACAGAAAGACTTACGAGCAGTACTTC. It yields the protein CASSHDRKTYEQYF.

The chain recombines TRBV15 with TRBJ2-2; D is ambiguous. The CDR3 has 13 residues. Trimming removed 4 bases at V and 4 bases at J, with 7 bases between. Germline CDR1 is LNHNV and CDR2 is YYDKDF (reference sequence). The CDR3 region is CATSTVRTGELFF. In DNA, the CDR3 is TGTGCCACCAGCACCGTTCGCACCGGGGAGCTGTTTTTT.

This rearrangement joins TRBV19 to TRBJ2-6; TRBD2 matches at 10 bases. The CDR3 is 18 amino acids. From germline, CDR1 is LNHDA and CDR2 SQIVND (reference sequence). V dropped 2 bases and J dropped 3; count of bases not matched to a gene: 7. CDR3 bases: TGTGCCAGTAGTATACCAAGCGGGAGGGCCTTTGGGGCCAACGTCCTGACTTTC. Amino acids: CASSIPSGRAFGANVLTF.

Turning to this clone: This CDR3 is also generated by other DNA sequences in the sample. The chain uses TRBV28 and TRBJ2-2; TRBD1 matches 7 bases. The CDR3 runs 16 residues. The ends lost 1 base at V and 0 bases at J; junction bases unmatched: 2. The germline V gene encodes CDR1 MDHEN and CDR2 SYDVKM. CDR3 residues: CASSLLGTANTGELFF. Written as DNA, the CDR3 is TGTGCCAGCAGTTTATTGGGGACAGCGAACACCGGGGAGCTGTTTTTT.

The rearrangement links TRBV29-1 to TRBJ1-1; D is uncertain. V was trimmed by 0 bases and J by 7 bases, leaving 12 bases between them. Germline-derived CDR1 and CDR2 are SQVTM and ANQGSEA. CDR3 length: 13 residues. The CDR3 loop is CSVEEGSQNEAFF. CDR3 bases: TGCAGCGTTGAAGAGGGCTCGCAGAATGAAGCTTTCTTT.